The TCR beta chain described here comes from a study of T cell changes during pregnancy in multiple sclerosis. The junction had 3 bases not matched to a gene; V was cut back by 5 bases and J by 2 bases. Germline CDR1 reads MNHEY; CDR2 reads SVGAGI. The CDR3 totals 15 residues. Clones were read by immunoSEQ multiplex PCR, and TCRdb kept only the in-frame ones, dropping some. The sample consists of 40,000 to 55,000 clones, approximately 92% of them appearing once. Sequenced material: peripheral blood. The V and J genes are TRBV6-5 and TRBJ2-7; TRBD2 agrees at 13 bases. The clonotype comes from a female donor with multiple sclerosis, enrolled in a pregnancy study. CDR3 in DNA: TGTGCCAGCAGTCGTGGGACTAGCGGGACCTACGAGCAGTACTTC. It yields the protein CASSRGTSGTYEQYF.